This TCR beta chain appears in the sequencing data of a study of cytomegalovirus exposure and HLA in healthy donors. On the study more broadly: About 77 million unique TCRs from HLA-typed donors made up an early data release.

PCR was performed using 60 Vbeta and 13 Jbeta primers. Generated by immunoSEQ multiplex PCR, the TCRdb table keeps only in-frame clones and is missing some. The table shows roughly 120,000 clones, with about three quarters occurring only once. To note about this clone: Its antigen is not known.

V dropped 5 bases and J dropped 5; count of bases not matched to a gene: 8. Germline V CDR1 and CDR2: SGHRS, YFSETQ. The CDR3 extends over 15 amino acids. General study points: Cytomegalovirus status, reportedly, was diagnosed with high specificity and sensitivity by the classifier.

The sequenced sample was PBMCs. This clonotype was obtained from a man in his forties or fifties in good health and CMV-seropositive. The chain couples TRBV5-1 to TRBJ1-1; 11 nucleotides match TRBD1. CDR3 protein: CASSSRTGGQTEAFF. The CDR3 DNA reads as TGCGCCAGCAGTAGTAGGACAGGGGGCCAAACTGAAGCTTTCTTT.